This TCR beta chain was captured by sequencing in a study of blood T cell repertoires in COVID-19. Study information: T cells, B-cell-depleted T cells, or PBMCs supplied cDNA or gDNA.

The CDR3 runs 15 residues. The germline V gene encodes CDR1 SGDLS and CDR2 YYNGEE. V shed 1 base and J shed 2 bases, with 10 bases lying between them. This clone has only one observation. Only in-frame clones appear in the TCRdb table, and some are missing; sequencing was by immunoSEQ multiplex PCR. This sample has about 150,000 clones; around 80% occur once, and the top ten carry around a tenth. This rearrangement joins TRBV9 to TRBJ1-3; D call uncertain. The sequence came from a woman aged 45-60 years with acute or convalescent COVID-19. Sample: peripheral blood. The chain's CDR3 is CASSVHEIAGNTIYF. CDR3 nucleotide sequence: TGTGCCAGCAGCGTACACGAGATCGCTGGAAACACCATATATTTT.